This TCR beta chain stems from a study of cytomegalovirus exposure and HLA in healthy donors. Researchers ran the PCR with 60 Vbeta and 13 Jbeta primers. Profiled with immunoSEQ multiplex PCR; TCRdb holds only in-frame clones, not every one. The sample records some 150,000 clones, approximately 90% being singletons. The V gene's germline CDR1 is MDHEN and CDR2 SYDVKM. V gave up 3 bases and J gave up 2 bases, with 11 bases separating them. CDR3 length: 15 amino acids. Whole-study results and caveats: In vitro experiments confirmed that three CMV-associated chains were specific for CMV antigens.

Healthy donors of bone marrow made up the group. As regards this clone: Its antigen remains unknown.

The material sequenced was PBMCs. The source of this sequence is a woman in her thirties in good health and CMV-seronegative. The chain carries TRBV28 and TRBJ2-4; D may be TRBD1 (6 bases). The DNA for the CDR3 is TGTGCCAGCAGTTTTAGAGGGACAACCAAAAACATTCAGTACTTC. Its protein is CASSFRGTTKNIQYF.